Reported below is one TCR beta chain. This clone has just one count. Its antigen is still unknown. No base quality values were provided; no much bigger clone lies one nucleotide off. This sample was included in a study of T cell responses to AZD1222 COVID-19 vaccine listed by TCRdb under 2021. Looking at the study overall: TCR sequencing was performed for about 240 trial participants, of whom roughly 200 were given two doses of AZD1222 and around 25 were given two doses of MenACWY control vaccine. Trial participants were enrolled by age into subgroups of 18-55, 56-69 and 70-plus years, and about 150, 27 and 61 TCR-sequenced participants, respectively, were included in these subgroups.

From a lookup of the germline V gene (reference sequence), CDR1 and CDR2 are LGHDT and YNNKEL. The CDR3 covers 15 residues, taking in both the cysteine and the phenylalanine. Here the CDR3 DNA is all that survives: 45 bases in frame from base 1. Trimmed from V: 3 bases; trimmed from J: 0 bases; junction bases lacking a gene match: 5. The CDR3 regions of human TCRbeta chains were analyzed by immunosequencing. Per the original workflow: Repertoire TCRs were matched against a reference library of SARS-CoV-2-specific TCRs generated with the MIRA antigen-specificity platform. Breadth was defined as the fraction of unique TCRs that were SARS-CoV-2-associated, and depth was defined as the fraction of total T cells that were SARS-CoV-2-associated. Using the MIRA data, every spike-specific TCR was mapped to the spike region that the TCR reacted to and assigned to either a CD4 or a CD8 class. Log10-transformed breadth and depth values were compared by one-way ANOVA with Sidak's multiple comparisons tests. TCRdb provides this immuneACCESS table in a form limited to in-frame rearrangements. Some clones are lacking; in checked studies, under half of them reflect an unresolved V gene, and why the rest are absent is not known. The V and J calls and clone size were taken over from that table, and D and trimming were inferred from the DNA. The sample table records about 100,000 clones; about 89% of these occur just once. The ten most abundant clones make up roughly 8% of the sample.

Here is what the overall study found, with its caveats: Reportedly, almost half of the unique spike-specific TCRs recognized epitopes lying outside the regions that are mutated in the B.1.351 and B.1.1.7 variants. Conclusions about previously exposed vaccinees are limited, since just 6 or 7 AZD1222 recipients were seropositive for SARS-CoV-2 at baseline. In the small 56-69-year group, the increase in depth fell short of significance, most likely because of low power. Most participants were white British and females outnumbered males, and the authors suggested that clonal diversity may have been underestimated. Spike-specific TCR breadth and depth rose significantly after two AZD1222 doses compared with day 0 and with MenACWY recipients. No day 14 peak-response samples were available, so repertoires were characterized only after the peak T cell response. Vaccine-associated CD4 TCRs spanned the whole spike protein, with dominant responses in regions 160-218 and 743-854.

This specimen's time point label, interpreted: about 28 days (+/-7) after the second vaccine dose. Because spike-specific TCR depth and breadth did not differ between the two schedules, AZD1222 recipients who got a second dose at roughly 4 weeks were pooled with those who got a second dose at roughly 12 weeks. Vaccinee samples were obtained from the UK trials COV001 and COV002, which included a single-blind randomized controlled phase 2/3 trial of AZD1222 (ChAdOx1 nCoV-19) in healthy adults. For TCRbeta chain sequencing, PBMC samples from trial participants were taken at day 0 and at day 28 after the second dose.

Sequenced here: peripheral blood, sampled 28 days after the second AZD1222 dose. The chain couples TRBV3-1 (or the pseudogene TRBV3-2) to TRBJ2-7; TRBD2 fits 7 bases in the junction. The origin of this receptor is an adult who received the AZD1222 COVID-19 vaccine. The DNA sequence is TGTGCCAGCAGCCAGGCGGGAGCGAGCTCCTACGAGCAGTACTTC. Its product reads: CASSQAGASSYEQYF.